This T cell receptor beta chain is from a study of shared clonotypes between healthy human individuals. Only in-frame clones appear in the TCRdb table, and some are missing; sequencing was by immunoSEQ multiplex PCR. The sample has a few million clones; approximately 93% are singletons. V shed 6 bases and J shed 6 bases, with 14 bases lying between them. The CDR3 runs 13 residues. CDR1 is MDHEN and CDR2 is SYDVKM in the germline V gene. The TCR sequence derives from a man aged 18 to 30 in good health. Some clones in this sample may be carry-over from other donors' samples. Sample: naive CD4+ T cells from PBMCs. The subset here: CD45RA+ positively selected. This rearrangement joins TRBV28 to TRBJ1-2; D is unclear. CDR3 coding DNA: TGTGCCAGCAGACGTGGTCGGGAAAATGGCTACACCTTC. Translation gives CASRRGRENGYTF.